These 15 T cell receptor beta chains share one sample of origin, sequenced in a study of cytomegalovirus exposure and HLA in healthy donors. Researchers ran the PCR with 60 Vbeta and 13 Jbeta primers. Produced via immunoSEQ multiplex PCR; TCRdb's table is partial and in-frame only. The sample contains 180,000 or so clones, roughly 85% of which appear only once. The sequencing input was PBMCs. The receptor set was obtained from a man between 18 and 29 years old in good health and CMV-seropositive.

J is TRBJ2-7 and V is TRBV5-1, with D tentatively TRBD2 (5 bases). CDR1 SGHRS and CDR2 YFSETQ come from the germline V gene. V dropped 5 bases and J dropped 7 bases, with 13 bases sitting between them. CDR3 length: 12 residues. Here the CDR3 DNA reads TGCGCCAGCAGACAAACGGGGTTGGAGCAGTACTTC. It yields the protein CASRQTGLEQYF.

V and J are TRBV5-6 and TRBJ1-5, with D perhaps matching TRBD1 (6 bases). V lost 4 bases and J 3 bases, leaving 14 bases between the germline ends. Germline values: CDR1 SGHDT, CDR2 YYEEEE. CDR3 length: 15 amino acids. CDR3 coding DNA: TGTGCCAGCAGCAGTTTAGGGGGAGACAATCAGCCCCAGCATTTT. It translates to CASSSLGGDNQPQHF.

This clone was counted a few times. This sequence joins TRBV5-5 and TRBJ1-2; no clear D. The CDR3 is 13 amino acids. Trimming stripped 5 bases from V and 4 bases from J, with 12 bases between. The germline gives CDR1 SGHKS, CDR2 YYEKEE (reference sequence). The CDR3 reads CASRFRHRYGYTF. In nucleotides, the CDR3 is TGTGCCAGCAGATTTAGACATCGCTATGGCTACACCTTC.

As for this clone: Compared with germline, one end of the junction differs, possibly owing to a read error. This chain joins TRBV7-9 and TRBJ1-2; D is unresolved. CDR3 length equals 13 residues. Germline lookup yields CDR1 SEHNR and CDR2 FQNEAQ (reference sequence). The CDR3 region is CSSSLITDYGYTF. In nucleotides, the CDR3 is TGTTCCAGCAGCTTAATAACGGACTATGGCTACACCTTC.

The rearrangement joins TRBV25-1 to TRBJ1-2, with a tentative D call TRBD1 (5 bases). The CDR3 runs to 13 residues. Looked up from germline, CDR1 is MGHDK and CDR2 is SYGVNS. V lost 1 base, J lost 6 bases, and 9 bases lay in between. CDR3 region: CASSEWVGDGYTF. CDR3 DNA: TGTGCCAGCAGTGAATGGGTAGGGGATGGCTACACCTTC.

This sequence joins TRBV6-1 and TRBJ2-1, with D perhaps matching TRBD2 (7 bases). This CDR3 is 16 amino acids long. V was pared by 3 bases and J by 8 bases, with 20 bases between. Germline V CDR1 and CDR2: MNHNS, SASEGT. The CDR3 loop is CASSDIRDYGGYEQFF. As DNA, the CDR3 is TGTGCCAGCAGTGACATCCGGGACTACGGGGGCTATGAGCAGTTCTTC.

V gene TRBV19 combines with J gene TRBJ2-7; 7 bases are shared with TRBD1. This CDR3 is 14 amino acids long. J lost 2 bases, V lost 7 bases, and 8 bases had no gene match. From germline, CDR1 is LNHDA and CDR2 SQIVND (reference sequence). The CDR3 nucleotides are TGTGCCAGTAATCCAGGGGGTCCAGCCTACGAGCAGTACTTC. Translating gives CASNPGGPAYEQYF. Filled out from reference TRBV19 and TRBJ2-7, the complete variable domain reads DGGITQSPKYLFRKEGQNVTLSCEQNLNHDAMYWYRQDPGQGLRLIYYSQIVNDFQKGDIAEGYSVSREKKESFPLTVTSAQKNPTAFYLCASNPGGPAYEQYFGPGTRLTVT.

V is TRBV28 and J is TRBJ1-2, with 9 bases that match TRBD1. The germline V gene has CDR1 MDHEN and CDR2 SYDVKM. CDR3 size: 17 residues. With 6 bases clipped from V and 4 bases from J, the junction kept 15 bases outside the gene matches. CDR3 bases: TGTGCCAGCAGAAAGGCCAGGGGACAGGGTATTACCTATGGCTACACCTTC. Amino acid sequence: CASRKARGQGITYGYTF.

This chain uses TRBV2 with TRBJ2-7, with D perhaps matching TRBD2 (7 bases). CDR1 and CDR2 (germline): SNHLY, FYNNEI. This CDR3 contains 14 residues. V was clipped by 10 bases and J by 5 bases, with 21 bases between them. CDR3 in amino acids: CAITPGGPRDEQYF. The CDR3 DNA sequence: TGTGCCATTACCCCGGGGGGCCCGCGGGACGAGCAGTACTTC.

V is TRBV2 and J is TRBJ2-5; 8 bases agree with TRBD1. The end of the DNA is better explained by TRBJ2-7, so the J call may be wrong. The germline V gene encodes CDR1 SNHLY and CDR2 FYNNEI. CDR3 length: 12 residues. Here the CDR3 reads CASSVTGDEQYF. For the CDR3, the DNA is TGTGCCAGCAGTGTGACAGGGGACGAGCAGTACTTC.

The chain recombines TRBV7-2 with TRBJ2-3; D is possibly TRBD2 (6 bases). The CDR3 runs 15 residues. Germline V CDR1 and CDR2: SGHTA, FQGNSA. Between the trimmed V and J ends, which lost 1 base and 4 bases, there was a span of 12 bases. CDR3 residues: CASSLGAREADTQYF. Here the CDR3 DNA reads TGTGCCAGCAGCTTAGGCGCCAGGGAGGCAGATACGCAGTATTTT.

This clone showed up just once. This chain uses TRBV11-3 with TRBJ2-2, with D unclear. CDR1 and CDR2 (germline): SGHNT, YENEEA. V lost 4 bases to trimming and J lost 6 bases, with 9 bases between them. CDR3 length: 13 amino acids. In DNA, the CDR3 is TGTGCCAGCAGCTCTAGTCTGGCCGGGGAGCTGTTTTTT. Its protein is CASSSSLAGELFF.

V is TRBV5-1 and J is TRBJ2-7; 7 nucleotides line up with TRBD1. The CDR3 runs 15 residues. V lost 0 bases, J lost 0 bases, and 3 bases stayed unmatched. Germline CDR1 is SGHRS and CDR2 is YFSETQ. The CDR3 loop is CASSLGRGSSYEQYF. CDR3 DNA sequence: TGCGCCAGCAGCTTGGGCAGGGGGAGCTCCTACGAGCAGTACTTC.

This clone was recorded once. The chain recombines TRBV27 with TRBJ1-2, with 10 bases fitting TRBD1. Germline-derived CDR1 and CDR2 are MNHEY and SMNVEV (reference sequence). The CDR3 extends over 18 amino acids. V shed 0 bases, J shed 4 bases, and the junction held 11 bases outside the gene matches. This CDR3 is CASSLSRDRGSISYGYTF. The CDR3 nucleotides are TGTGCCAGCAGTTTATCCCGGGACAGGGGCAGCATTAGCTATGGCTACACCTTC.

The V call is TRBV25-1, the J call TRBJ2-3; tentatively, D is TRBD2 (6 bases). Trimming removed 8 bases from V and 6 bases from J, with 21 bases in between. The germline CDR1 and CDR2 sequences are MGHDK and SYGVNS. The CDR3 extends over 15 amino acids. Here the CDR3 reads CASAFSAGTGDTQYF. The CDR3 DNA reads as TGTGCCAGCGCATTCTCCGCGGGGACCGGGGATACGCAGTATTTT. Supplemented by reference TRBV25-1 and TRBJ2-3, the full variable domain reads EADIYQTPRYLVIGTGKKITLECSQTMGHDKMYWYQQDPGMELHLIHYSYGVNSTEKGDLSSESTVSRIRTEHFPLTLESARPSHTSQYLCASAFSAGTGDTQYFGPGTRLTVL.